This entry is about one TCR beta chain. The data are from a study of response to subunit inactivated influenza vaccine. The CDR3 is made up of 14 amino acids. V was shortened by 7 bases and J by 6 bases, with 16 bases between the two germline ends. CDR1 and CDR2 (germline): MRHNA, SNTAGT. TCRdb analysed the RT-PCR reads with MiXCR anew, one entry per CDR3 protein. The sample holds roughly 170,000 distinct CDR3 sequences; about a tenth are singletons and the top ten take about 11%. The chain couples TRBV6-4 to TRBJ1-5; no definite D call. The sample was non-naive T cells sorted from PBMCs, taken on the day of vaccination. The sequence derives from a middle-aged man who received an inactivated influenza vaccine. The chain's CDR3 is CASTPSPGTQPQHF. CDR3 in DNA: TGTGCCAGCACCCCGTCCCCGGGCACTCAGCCCCAGCATTTT.